The sequence of this T cell receptor (beta chain) was determined in a study of cytomegalovirus exposure and HLA in healthy donors. Study outcomes and limitations: A later analysis linked a missense DCLRE1C variant to TCR beta V- and J-gene trimming. Rarity characterized most TCR sequences, yet some public TCRs appeared in many donors.

Use of 60 Vbeta and 13 Jbeta primers characterized the PCR. Sequencing was performed with immunoSEQ multiplex PCR; in TCRdb, only in-frame clones are kept and a portion is missing. The data hold roughly 220,000 clones, with about 75% observed a single time. These donors, healthy bone marrow donors, were studied. As for this clone: Its matching antigen is unknown.

V dropped 4 bases and J dropped 0 bases, with 13 bases sitting between them. Germline-derived CDR1 and CDR2 are MNHEY and SMNVEV (reference sequence). CDR3 length: 16 amino acids. The chain is built from TRBV27 and TRBJ2-1; D unclear. What was sequenced was PBMCs. This sequence originates from a woman aged 25 to 39 in good health and CMV-seronegative. The CDR3 protein is CASSSNQVSSYNEQFF. CDR3 DNA sequence: TGTGCCAGCAGTTCAAATCAGGTTAGCTCCTACAATGAGCAGTTCTTC.